A single sample is the source of the 15 T cell receptor beta chains below, sequenced in a study of response to subunit inactivated influenza vaccine. TCRdb re-called the RT-PCR reads through MiXCR, storing one row per CDR3 protein. The data contain about 800,000 distinct CDR3 sequences, around 21% of them singletons. Here the sequenced sample was PBMCs from blood, taken more than 4 days after vaccination. The receptors derive from a man in his fifties or sixties who received an inactivated influenza vaccine.

The chain is built from TRBV15 and TRBJ2-3, with D perhaps TRBD2 (6 bases). V lost 0 bases to trimming and J lost 3 bases, with 7 bases between them. The CDR3 length is 14 residues. From germline, CDR1 is LNHNV and CDR2 YYDKDF (reference sequence). The CDR3 sequence is CATSREGRTDTQYF. CDR3 in DNA: TGTGCCACCAGCAGAGAAGGGAGGACAGATACGCAGTATTTT.

The V and J genes are TRBV29-1 and TRBJ2-1, with TRBD2 identical over 14 bases. The V gene end was trimmed by 2 bases and the J gene end by 9 bases; junction bases not matched to a gene: 6. CDR1 and CDR2 (germline): SQVTM, ANQGSEA. The CDR3 loop spans 15 amino acids. This chain's CDR3 is CSVEPGTSGSGEQFF. DNA of the CDR3: TGCAGCGTTGAACCCGGGACTAGCGGGAGTGGTGAGCAGTTCTTC.

The chain employs TRBV4-3 and TRBJ2-4, with TRBD2 matching 11 bases. The germline gives CDR1 LGHNA, CDR2 YSLEER. The length of the CDR3 is 17 residues. After removal of 0 bases from V and 7 bases from J, the junction contained 8 bases not matched to a gene. CDR3: CASSQDFGSGGANIQYF. The CDR3 bases are TGCGCCAGCAGCCAAGATTTTGGTAGCGGGGGGGCTAACATTCAGTACTTC.

V usage is TRBV28 and J usage is TRBJ1-2; a weak D match, TRBD1 (6 bases). CDR3 length: 13 amino acids. Per the germline V gene, CDR1 is MDHEN and CDR2 is SYDVKM. The V and J ends lost 10 bases and 0 bases respectively, with 12 bases between them. This CDR3 reads CATAGQPNYGYTF. In nucleotides, the CDR3 is TGTGCCACCGCCGGACAGCCTAACTATGGCTACACCTTC.

This clonotype was recorded at least ten times. The rearrangement links TRBV12-3 or TRBV12-4 to TRBJ2-3; D may be TRBD1 or TRBD2 (5 bases each). CDR3 length: 14 amino acids. Trimming stripped 5 bases from V and 2 bases from J, with 11 bases between. The CDR3 region has the DNA TGTGCCAGCAGTGACGGGACGGTCACAGATACGCAGTATTTT. It specifies CASSDGTVTDTQYF.

The V gene is TRBV12-3 or TRBV12-4, the J gene TRBJ2-4, with D unresolved. This CDR3 has 12 amino acids. V shed 6 bases and J shed 7 bases, with 10 bases lying between them. CDR3: CASSWTRNIQYF. The CDR3 DNA follows: TGTGCCAGCAGCTGGACCAGGAACATTCAGTACTTC.

This clonotype was found a few times. As DNA, the CDR3 is TGTGCCACCCAGGGAGGGAGTAGGTACGAGCAGTACTTC. Translated, it gives CATQGGSRYEQYF. V and J are TRBV10-3 and TRBJ2-7, with 7 bases lining up with TRBD2. CDR1 ENHRY and CDR2 SYGVKD come from the germline V gene. This CDR3 region has 13 residues. The V and J ends lost 10 bases and 4 bases, in that order; junction bases with no gene match: 10.

This clonotype turned up a few times. The J gene is TRBJ2-2, the V gene TRBV4-3, with D hard to call. Trimming took off 1 base at V and 0 bases at J, with 15 bases between the two ends. The CDR3 length is 18 residues. In germline, CDR1 is LGHNA, CDR2 YSLEER. The CDR3: CASSQVARRGANTGELFF. CDR3 in DNA: TGCGCCAGCAGCCAAGTCGCCCGTAGAGGAGCGAACACCGGGGAGCTGTTTTTT.

A few counts support this clonotype. V usage is TRBV5-5 and J usage is TRBJ2-3, with 9 nucleotides matching TRBD1. The length of the CDR3 is 16 residues. The germline V gene has CDR1 SGHKS and CDR2 YYEKEE (reference sequence). The V gene end was trimmed by 4 bases and the J gene end by 2 bases; junction bases not matched to a gene: 8. CDR3 coding DNA: TGTGCCAGCAGCCTTGGGACAGGGAGTATCACAGATACGCAGTATTTT. Amino acid sequence: CASSLGTGSITDTQYF.

This chain uses TRBV12-3 or TRBV12-4 with TRBJ2-4; D gene uncertain. The CDR3 extends over 14 amino acids. V was pared by 3 bases and J by 1 base, with 7 bases between. The CDR3 here is CASSFQEAKNIQYF. CDR3 bases: TGTGCCAGCAGTTTTCAGGAGGCCAAAAACATTCAGTACTTC.

The chain combines TRBV3-1 with TRBJ2-2, with 11 bases aligning to TRBD2. CDR1 LGHDT and CDR2 YNNKEL come from the germline V gene (reference sequence). The ends lost 5 bases at V and 4 bases at J; junction bases unmatched: 12. The CDR3 is 18 residues long. The DNA of the CDR3 is TGTGCCAGCAGCTCCCCCCTTAGCGGGGGGGAGGGCACCGGGGAGCTGTTTTTT. Encoded protein: CASSSPLSGGEGTGELFF.

This chain uses TRBV21-1 with TRBJ2-7; the table gives TRBD1 as D, unverified against the DNA. TRBV21-1 constitutes a pseudogene. The CDR3 contains 21 residues. As DNA, the CDR3 is TGTGCCAGCAGCAAAGTAAAGGACAGGGGAATCGAGAGTTTCCCTTCCTACGAGCAGTACTTC. It codes for CASSKVKDRGIESFPSYEQYF.

This clonotype has a handful of counts. The chain has TRBV29-1 and TRBJ2-7; D perhaps matches TRBD1 (8 bases). Germline values: CDR1 SQVTM, CDR2 ANQGSEA. The CDR3 length is 17 residues. Trimming left V 6 bases short and J 5 bases short, with 29 bases between. DNA for the CDR3: TGCAGCGTGCAACCGGGGGGAGGACAGGGAAAGATCCACGAGCAGTACTTC. Translated: CSVQPGGGQGKIHEQYF.

In this sample, this clonotype turned up a few times. J is TRBJ2-7 and V is TRBV9; D perhaps matches TRBD2 (6 bases). Trimming cost V 3 bases and J 3 bases, with 19 bases left between them. This CDR3 region has 16 residues. Germline loops: CDR1 SGDLS, CDR2 YYNGEE. Here the CDR3 reads CASSGPGGYSSYEQYF. CDR3 in DNA: TGTGCCAGCAGCGGGCCTGGGGGGTACAGTAGCTACGAGCAGTACTTC.

This clonotype has more than one count but fewer than ten. The chain uses TRBV7-2 and TRBJ2-7; D not resolved. Trimming took off 2 bases at V and 1 base at J, with 12 bases between the two ends. The CDR3 runs 15 residues. Germline loops: CDR1 SGHTA, CDR2 FQGNSA. The DNA of the CDR3 is TGTGCCAGCAGCTTAACGTCACTCTCTTCCTACGAGCAGTACTTC. Protein product: CASSLTSLSSYEQYF.